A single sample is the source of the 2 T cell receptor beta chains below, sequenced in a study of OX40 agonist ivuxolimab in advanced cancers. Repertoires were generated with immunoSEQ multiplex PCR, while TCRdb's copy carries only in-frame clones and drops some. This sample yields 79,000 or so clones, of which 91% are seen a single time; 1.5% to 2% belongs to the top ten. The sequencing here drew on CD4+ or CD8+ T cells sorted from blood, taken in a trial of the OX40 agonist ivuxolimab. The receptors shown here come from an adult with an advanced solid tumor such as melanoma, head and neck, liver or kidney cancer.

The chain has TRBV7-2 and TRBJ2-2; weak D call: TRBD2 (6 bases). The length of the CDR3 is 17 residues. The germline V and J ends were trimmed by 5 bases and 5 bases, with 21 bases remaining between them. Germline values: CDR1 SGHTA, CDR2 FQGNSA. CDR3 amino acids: CASSLGVAGIKTGELFF. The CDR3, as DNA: TGTGCCAGCAGCCTCGGAGTCGCGGGGATAAAAACCGGGGAGCTGTTTTTT.

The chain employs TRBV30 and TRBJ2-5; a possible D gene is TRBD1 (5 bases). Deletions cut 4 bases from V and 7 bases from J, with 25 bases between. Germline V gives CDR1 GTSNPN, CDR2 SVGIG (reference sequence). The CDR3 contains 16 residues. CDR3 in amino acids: CAWNSGSGIGLGTQYF. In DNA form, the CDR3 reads TGTGCCTGGAACTCCGGGTCAGGGATTGGGTTAGGGACCCAGTACTTC.